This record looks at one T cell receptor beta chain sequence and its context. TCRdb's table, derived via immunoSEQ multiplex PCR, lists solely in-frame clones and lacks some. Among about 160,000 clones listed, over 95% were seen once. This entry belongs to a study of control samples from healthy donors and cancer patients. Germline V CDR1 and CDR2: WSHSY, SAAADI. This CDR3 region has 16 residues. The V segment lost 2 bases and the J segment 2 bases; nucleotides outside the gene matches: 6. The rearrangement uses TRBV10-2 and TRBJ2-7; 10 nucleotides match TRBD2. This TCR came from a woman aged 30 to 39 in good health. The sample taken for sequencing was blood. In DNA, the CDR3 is TGCGCCAGCAGTGAGGAAGGACTAGCGGTCCCCTACGAGCAGTACTTC. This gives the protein CASSEEGLAVPYEQYF.